These 8 T cell receptor beta chains were all obtained from the same sample, sequenced in a study of read filtering for tumor transcriptome and immune sequencing. The library was built from roughly 400 ng RNA with molecular barcoded adaptors for alpha/delta and beta/gamma chains. TCRdb independently ran MiXCR on the reads; one entry per CDR3 protein. The sample carries about 23,000 distinct CDR3 sequences, approximately 15% recorded once. Sample: a population of CD138-negative cells sorted from bone marrow. Source of these receptors: a donor at least 40 years old with multiple myeloma.

The table lists this clonotype with many counts. V and J are TRBV6-1 and TRBJ2-5; D is perhaps TRBD2 (6 bases). With 7 bases removed from V and 3 bases from J, the gap between germline ends came to 18 bases. Germline lookup yields CDR1 MNHNS and CDR2 SASEGT. The CDR3 covers 15 residues. DNA of the CDR3: TGTGCCAGCAAAAAGACGGCGGGGAATGAAGAGACCCAGTACTTC. The encoded protein is CASKKTAGNEETQYF.

This clonotype came up many times. This rearrangement joins TRBV2 to TRBJ2-1; 11 nucleotides align to TRBD2. Germline CDR1 is SNHLY and CDR2 is FYNNEI. CDR3 size: 15 residues. V dropped 5 bases and J dropped 4; count of bases not matched to a gene: 4. The CDR3 DNA reads as TGTGCCAGCAGTCTAGCGGGAGGTGGGTACAATGAGCAGTTCTTC. Amino acids: CASSLAGGGYNEQFF.

This clonotype was recorded at least ten times. This sequence joins TRBV29-1 and TRBJ1-5; D not resolved. The V end lost 1 base, the J end lost 7 bases, and 11 bases lay between the germline ends. CDR1 SQVTM and CDR2 ANQGSEA come from the germline V gene. This CDR3 region has 13 residues. CDR3 DNA: TGCAGCGTTGAAGTAGGATTTGGCCAGCCCCAGCATTTT. This encodes CSVEVGFGQPQHF.

Many counts were recorded for this clonotype. This sequence joins TRBV28 and TRBJ2-7; D unclear. The V end lost 2 bases, the J end lost 3 bases, and 8 bases lay between the germline ends. The CDR3 spans 13 residues. The germline CDR1 and CDR2 sequences are MDHEN and SYDVKM. For the CDR3, the DNA is TGTGCCAGCAGTTTAAACTCCGGCTACGAGCAGTACTTC. Amino acid sequence: CASSLNSGYEQYF.

This clonotype was detected many times. The chain has TRBV6-5 and TRBJ2-7; the match to TRBD1 covers 9 bases. Germline loops: CDR1 MNHEY, CDR2 SVGAGI. V shed 0 bases and J 3 bases; nucleotides not matched to a gene: 6. The CDR3 totals 16 residues. CDR3 in DNA: TGTGCCAGCAGTTACTCCAGGGACAGGGCTTTCTACGAGCAGTACTTC. It encodes CASSYSRDRAFYEQYF.

This clonotype came up many times. This rearrangement joins TRBV2 to TRBJ2-3; the D gene is possibly TRBD2 (5 bases). V gave up 6 bases and J gave up 3 bases, with 22 bases separating them. In germline, CDR1 is SNHLY, CDR2 FYNNEI. CDR3 length: 17 amino acids. CDR3 sequence (DNA): TGTGCCAGCAGGACCTCCGGGGTGCGCGATTGGACAGATACGCAGTATTTT. It is translated as CASRTSGVRDWTDTQYF.

Concerning this clonotype: Just one base apart from a much larger clone, this may be a read error. The chain combines TRBV3-1 with TRBJ2-1; TRBD2 aligns across 10 bases. V dropped 5 bases and J dropped 6; count of bases not matched to a gene: 7. Germline CDR1 is LGHDT and CDR2 is YNNKEL (reference sequence). This CDR3 contains 15 residues. The CDR3 spells CASSSGTSDPNEQFF. The CDR3 bases are TGTGCCAGCAGCAGCGGGACTAGCGACCCCAATGAGCAGTTCTTC.

Only a few counts were recorded for this clonotype. The V call is TRBV7-9, the J call TRBJ2-6; 7 positions agree with TRBD1. The CDR3 is 13 amino acids. V was pared by 6 bases and J by 12 bases, with 8 bases of the junction left unmatched. The germline V gene has CDR1 SEHNR and CDR2 FQNEAQ (reference sequence). CDR3 sequence: CASSTGTAGVLTF. The CDR3 nucleotides are TGTGCCAGCAGTACCGGGACAGCCGGCGTCCTGACTTTC.